Below, one TCR beta chain is given with its context. This sample is part of a study of tissue T cells after allogeneic stem cell transplantation. Study-wide context: Patients with graft-versus-host disease had grafts: several unmodified, three CD34-selected and T-cell-depleted.

Germline V gene lookup returns CDR1 SGHTA and CDR2 FQGNSA. Trimming left V 3 bases short and J 3 bases short, with 11 bases between. The CDR3 is 15 residues long. Sequencing used immunoSEQ multiplex PCR; TCRdb keeps in-frame clones, though not all of them. The table lists some 28,000 clones, 85% of them singletons, with under 4.5% in the top ten. The sample here was blood, taken before transplantation. This TCR derives from a woman aged 18 to 49 who later had graft-versus-host disease after an allogeneic stem cell transplant. The rearrangement links TRBV7-2 to TRBJ1-4, with D unresolved. CDR3 bases: TGTGCCAGCAGCTTTGTCGTCAGTCCTAATGAAAAACTGTTTTTT. Its protein product is CASSFVVSPNEKLFF.